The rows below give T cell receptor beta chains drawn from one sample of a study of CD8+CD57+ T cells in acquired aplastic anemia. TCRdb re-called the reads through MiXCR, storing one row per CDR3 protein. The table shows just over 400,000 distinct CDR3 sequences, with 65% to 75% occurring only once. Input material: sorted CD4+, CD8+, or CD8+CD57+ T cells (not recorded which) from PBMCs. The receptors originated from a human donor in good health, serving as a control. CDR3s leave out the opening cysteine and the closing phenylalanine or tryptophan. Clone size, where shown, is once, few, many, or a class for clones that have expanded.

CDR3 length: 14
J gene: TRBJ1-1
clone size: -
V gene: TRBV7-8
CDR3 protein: ASSLISNTEAFFAF

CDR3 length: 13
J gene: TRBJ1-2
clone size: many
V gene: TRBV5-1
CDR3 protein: ASSLWDRGNYGYT

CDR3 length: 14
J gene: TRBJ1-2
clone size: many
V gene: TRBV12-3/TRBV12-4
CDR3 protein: ASSPARQALHYGYT

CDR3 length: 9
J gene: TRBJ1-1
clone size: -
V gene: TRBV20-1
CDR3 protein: SAGQDGTDI

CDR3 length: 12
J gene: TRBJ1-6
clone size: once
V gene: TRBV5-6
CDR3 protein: AWSFTGSNSPLH

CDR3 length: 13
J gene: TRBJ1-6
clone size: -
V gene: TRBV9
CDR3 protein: ASSVSGLVYEQFH

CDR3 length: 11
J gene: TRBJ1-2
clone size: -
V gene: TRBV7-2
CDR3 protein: ASSLEADYGYT

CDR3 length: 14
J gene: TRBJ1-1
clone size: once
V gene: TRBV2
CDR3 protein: ATSVGQRGGPADGF

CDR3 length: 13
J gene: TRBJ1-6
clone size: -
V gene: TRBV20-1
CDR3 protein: SATGESSYNSPLH

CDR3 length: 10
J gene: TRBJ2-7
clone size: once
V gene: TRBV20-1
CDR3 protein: STGQLPIEQY

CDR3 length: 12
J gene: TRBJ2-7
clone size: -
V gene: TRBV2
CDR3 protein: ASRTGLTTYAQY

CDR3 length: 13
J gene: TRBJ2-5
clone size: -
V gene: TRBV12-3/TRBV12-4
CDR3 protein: ASSSRLAGVETQY

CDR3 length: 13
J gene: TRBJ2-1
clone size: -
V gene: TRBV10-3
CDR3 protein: AISPTSGGDNEQF

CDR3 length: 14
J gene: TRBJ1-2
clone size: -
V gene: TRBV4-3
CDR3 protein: ASSQDPADPNYGYT

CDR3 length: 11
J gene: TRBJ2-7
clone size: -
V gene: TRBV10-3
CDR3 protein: AIAPATRGEQY

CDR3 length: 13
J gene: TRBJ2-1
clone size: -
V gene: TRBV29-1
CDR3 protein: GGSRTSGGVDEQF

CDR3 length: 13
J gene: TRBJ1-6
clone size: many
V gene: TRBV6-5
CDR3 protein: ASSYGTGYNSPLH

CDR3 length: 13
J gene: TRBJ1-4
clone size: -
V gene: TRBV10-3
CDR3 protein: AISEGRWQNEKLF

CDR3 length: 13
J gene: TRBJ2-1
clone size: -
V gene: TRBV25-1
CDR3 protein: ASSGRDRGYNEQF

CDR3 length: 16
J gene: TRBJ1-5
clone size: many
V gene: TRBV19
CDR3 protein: ASTPDQGGQFSNQPQH

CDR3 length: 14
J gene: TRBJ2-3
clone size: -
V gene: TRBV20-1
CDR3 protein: NARDFQRASTDTQY

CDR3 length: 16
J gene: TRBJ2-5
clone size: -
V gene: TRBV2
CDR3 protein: ASSESRNTGELQETQY

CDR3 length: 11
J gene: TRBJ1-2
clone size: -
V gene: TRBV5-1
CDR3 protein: ASSLFRRYVYT

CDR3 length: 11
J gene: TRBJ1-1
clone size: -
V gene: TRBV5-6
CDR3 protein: ASSYAQGTEAF

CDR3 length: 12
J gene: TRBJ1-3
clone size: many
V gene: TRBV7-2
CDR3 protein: ASSQDRGGNTIY

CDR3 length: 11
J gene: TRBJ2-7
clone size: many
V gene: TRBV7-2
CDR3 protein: ASRFTRVNEQY

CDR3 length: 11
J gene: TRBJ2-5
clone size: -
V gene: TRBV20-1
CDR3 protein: SATVHRQETQY

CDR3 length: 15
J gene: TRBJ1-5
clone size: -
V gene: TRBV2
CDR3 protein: ASSVQGPDSGANVLT

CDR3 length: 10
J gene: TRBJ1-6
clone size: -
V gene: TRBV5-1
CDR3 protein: ASSANDYPLH

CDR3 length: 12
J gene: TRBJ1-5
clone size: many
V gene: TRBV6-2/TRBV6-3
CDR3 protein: ASRPGQNNQPQH

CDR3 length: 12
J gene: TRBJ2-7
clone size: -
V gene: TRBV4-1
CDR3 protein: ASTPALGGYEQY

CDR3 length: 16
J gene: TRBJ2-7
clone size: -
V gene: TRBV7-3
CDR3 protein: ASSSIKSWTQRPYEQY

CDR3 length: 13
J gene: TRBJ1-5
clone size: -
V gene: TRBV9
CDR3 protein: ASSVEGVSSQPQH

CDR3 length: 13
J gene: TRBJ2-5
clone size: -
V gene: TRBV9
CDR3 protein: ASSVGGGSRETQY

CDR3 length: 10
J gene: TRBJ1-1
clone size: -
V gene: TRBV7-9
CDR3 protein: ASRVGLAEAI

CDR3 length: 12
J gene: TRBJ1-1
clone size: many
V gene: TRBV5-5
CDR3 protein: ASIRGGPNTEAF

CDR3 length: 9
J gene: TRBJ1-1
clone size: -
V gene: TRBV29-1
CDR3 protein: SVDPTEKAL

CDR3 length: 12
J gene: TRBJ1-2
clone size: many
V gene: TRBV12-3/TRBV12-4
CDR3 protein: ASSLRRGGYGYT

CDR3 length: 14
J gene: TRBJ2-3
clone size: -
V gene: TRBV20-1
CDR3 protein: SASLRKGAGPDTQY

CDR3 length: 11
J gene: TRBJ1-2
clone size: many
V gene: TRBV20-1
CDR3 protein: SAEDRVIHGYT

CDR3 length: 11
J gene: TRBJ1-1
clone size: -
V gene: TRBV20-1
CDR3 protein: SARRDRETEAF

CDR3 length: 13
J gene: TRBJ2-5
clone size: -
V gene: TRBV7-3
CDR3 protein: ASSELAGVQAPHY

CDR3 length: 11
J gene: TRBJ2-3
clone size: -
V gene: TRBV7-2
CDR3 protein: ASSGGQGTGQY

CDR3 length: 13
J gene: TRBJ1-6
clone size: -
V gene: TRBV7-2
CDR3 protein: ASSMTGGEGSPLH

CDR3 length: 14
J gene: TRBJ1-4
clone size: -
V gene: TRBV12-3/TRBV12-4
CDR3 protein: ASNKYDAGGAEKLF

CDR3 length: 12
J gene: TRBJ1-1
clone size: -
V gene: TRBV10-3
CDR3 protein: AISPAGGPTEAF

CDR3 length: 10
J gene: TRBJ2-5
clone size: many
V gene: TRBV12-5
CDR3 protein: ASGLLQGTQY

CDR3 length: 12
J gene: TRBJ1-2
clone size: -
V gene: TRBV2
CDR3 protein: ASDKDTFGYSPL

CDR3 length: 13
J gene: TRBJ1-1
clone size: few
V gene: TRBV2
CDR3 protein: VSSPIQTLNTEAF

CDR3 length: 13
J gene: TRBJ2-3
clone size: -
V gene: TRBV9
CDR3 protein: ASSVLSGNTDTQY

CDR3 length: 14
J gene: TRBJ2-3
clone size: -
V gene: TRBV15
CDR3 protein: ATSGDDRASTDTQY

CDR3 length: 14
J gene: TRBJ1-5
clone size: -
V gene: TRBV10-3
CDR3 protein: AISENPGQGNQPQH

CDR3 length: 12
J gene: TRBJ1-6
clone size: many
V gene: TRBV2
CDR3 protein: ASSVRGDNSPLH

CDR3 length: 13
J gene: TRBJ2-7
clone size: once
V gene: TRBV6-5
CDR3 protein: ASSHGGLAGYEQN